The 10 T cell receptor beta chains below were found in one sample sequenced in a study of blood T cell repertoires in COVID-19 (dated by TCRdb to the early 2020s). The library was built by means of the immunoSEQ multiplex PCR assay. Drawn from immuneACCESS, this table holds only the in-frame rearrangements with V and J called that TCRdb kept. Clones are partly lost; checked studies trace under half to an unresolved V gene and leave the rest unexplained. The table for this sample lists about 380,000 clones; about 85% of them were counted only once. The ten largest clones take up roughly 3.4% of the sample. Sequenced material: peripheral blood. The source is a woman younger than 30 with acute or convalescent COVID-19.

The rearrangement uses TRBV14 and TRBJ2-7, with TRBD2 matching over 7 bases. V gave up 1 base and J gave up 6 bases; unmatched junction bases: 9. From germline, CDR1 is SGHDN and CDR2 FVKESK. The CDR3 totals 15 residues. The CDR3 DNA follows: TGTGCCAGCAGCCAAGGCGGCGGGAGTGTCTTCGAGCAGTACTTC. Amino acids: CASSQGGGSVFEQYF.

V and J are TRBV11-2 and TRBJ2-5, with 8 bases aligning to TRBD2. The CDR3 length is 14 residues. Germline CDR1 and CDR2: SGHAT and FQNNGV. With 1 base clipped from V and 4 bases from J, the junction kept 2 bases outside the gene matches. The chain's CDR3 is CASSLGTSRETQYF. CDR3 nucleotides: TGTGCCAGCAGCTTAGGGACTAGCAGAGAGACCCAGTACTTC.

The chain has TRBV27 and TRBJ1-2; 7 bases agree with TRBD1. Germline CDR1 and CDR2: MNHEY and SMNVEV (reference sequence). V trimming: 1 base; J trimming: 5 bases; junction bases outside the gene matches: 7. This CDR3 contains 15 residues. CDR3: CASSLLSGTVYGYTF. Here the CDR3 DNA reads TGTGCCAGCAGTTTATTATCCGGGACAGTTTATGGCTACACCTTC.

The J gene is TRBJ2-7, the V gene TRBV2; D is unclear. The CDR3 is made up of 16 amino acids. With 9 bases removed from V and 4 bases from J, the gap between germline ends came to 25 bases. CDR1 SNHLY and CDR2 FYNNEI come from the germline V gene. The CDR3 region has the DNA TGTGCCAGTCGAGATTCTTCCTCGCGCGATAAATACGAGCAGTACTTC. Amino acids: CASRDSSSRDKYEQYF.

This rearrangement joins TRBV20-1 to TRBJ1-1, with D unclear. CDR1 is DFQATT and CDR2 is SNEGSKA in the germline V gene (reference sequence). The length of the CDR3 is 11 residues. The V and J ends lost 8 bases and 5 bases respectively, with 12 bases between them. The CDR3 is CSWSRRTEAFF. CDR3 nucleotides: TGCAGTTGGAGTAGGAGGACTGAAGCTTTCTTT.

This clone has just a few counts. The chain employs TRBV5-1 and TRBJ2-3, with 9 bases fitting TRBD2. The V gene's germline CDR1 is SGHRS and CDR2 YFSETQ. This CDR3 has 16 amino acids. The junction had 6 bases not matched to a gene; V was cut back by 0 bases and J by 4 bases. The CDR3 bases are TGCGCCAGCAGCTTGGGAAGCGGGGGGAATTCAGATACGCAGTATTTT. It encodes CASSLGSGGNSDTQYF.

This sequence joins TRBV6-6 and TRBJ1-2; D is possibly TRBD1 (6 bases). CDR3 length: 14 amino acids. CDR1 is MNHNY, CDR2 SVGAGI, per germline (reference sequence). Trimming pared 0 bases from V and 7 bases from J, leaving 12 bases between. The CDR3: CASSYSNRDGGYTF. CDR3 bases: TGTGCCAGCAGTTACTCGAACAGGGACGGTGGCTACACCTTC.

V and J are TRBV14 and TRBJ1-2, with D possibly being TRBD1 (5 bases). From germline, CDR1 is SGHDN and CDR2 FVKESK. Trimming stripped 1 base from V and 7 bases from J, with 10 bases between. The CDR3 extends over 13 amino acids. The CDR3 sequence: CASSQVQGTGYTF. The CDR3 bases are TGTGCCAGCAGCCAAGTTCAGGGTACTGGCTACACCTTC.

This clone was picked up one time. The genes are TRBV7-6 and TRBJ2-5; D remains ambiguous. V was clipped by 3 bases and J by 1 base, with 6 bases between them. The germline V gene encodes CDR1 SGHVS and CDR2 FNYEAQ. The CDR3 sequence is 13 residues long. CDR3 DNA sequence: TGTGCCAGCAGCTTTGACTTCCAAGAGACCCAGTACTTC. The encoded protein is CASSFDFQETQYF.

J is TRBJ1-4 and V is TRBV30; D might be TRBD1 (5 bases). The CDR3 consists of 13 residues. V lost 3 bases and J lost 7, with 12 bases in between. The germline gives CDR1 GTSNPN, CDR2 SVGIG (reference sequence). The CDR3 region is CAWSIGDSEKLFF. CDR3 in DNA: TGTGCCTGGAGCATAGGGGATAGTGAAAAACTGTTTTTT. Full variable domain (outside the CDR3, taken from reference TRBV30 and TRBJ1-4): SQTIHQWPATLVQPVGSPLSLECTVEGTSNPNLYWYRQAAGRGLQLLFYSVGIGQISSEVPQNLSASRPQDRQFILSSKKLLLSDSGFYLCAWSIGDSEKLFFGSGTQLSVL.